These 28 T cell receptor beta chains came from one sample sequenced in a study of cytomegalovirus exposure and HLA in healthy donors (dated by TCRdb to the late 2010s). Libraries were built with the immunoSEQ multiplex PCR assay. TCRdb stores this immuneACCESS table with in-frame sequences only. Part of the clones is absent; in the studies checked, under half of the shortfall reflects unresolved V genes, and no reason is known for the rest. A total of hundreds of thousands of clones appear in this sample, about nine tenths of them only once. The top ten hold approximately 2% of the sample. Material for sequencing was PBMCs. These receptors were taken from a young woman in good health and CMV-seropositive.

This chain uses TRBV2 with TRBJ1-2, with D tentatively TRBD1 (6 bases). This CDR3 is 14 amino acids long. Germline V gene lookup returns CDR1 SNHLY and CDR2 FYNNEI. V lost 4 bases and J 4 bases, leaving 13 bases between the germline ends. DNA of the CDR3: TGTGCCAGCAGTGGGGGGGGGCACGGCTATGGCTACACCTTC. Protein product: CASSGGGHGYGYTF.

The chain combines TRBV2 with TRBJ2-1; 7 nucleotides agree with TRBD2. V dropped 6 bases and J dropped 3; count of bases not matched to a gene: 8. This CDR3 is built from 15 residues. Germline loops: CDR1 SNHLY, CDR2 FYNNEI. CDR3 in DNA: TGTGCCAGCAGGCTACTAGCGCGAGGCTACAATGAGCAGTTCTTC. Translation gives CASRLLARGYNEQFF. Based on the CDR3 plus reference TRBV2 and TRBJ2-1, the full variable domain is EPEVTQTPSHQVTQMGQEVILRCVPISNHLYFYWYRQILGQKVEFLVSFYNNEISEKSEIFDDQFSVERPDGSNFTLKIRSTKLEDSAMYFCASRLLARGYNEQFFGPGTRLTVL.

J is TRBJ2-7 and V is TRBV9, with 9 bases that match TRBD1. The CDR3 has 15 residues. V lost 4 bases, J lost 5 bases, and 10 bases stayed unmatched. Per the germline V gene, CDR1 is SGDLS and CDR2 is YYNGEE. The CDR3 DNA sequence: TGTGCCAGCAGCAGGACGACAGGGGGTATACACGAGCAGTACTTC. The encoded protein is CASSRTTGGIHEQYF.

This chain uses TRBV27 with TRBJ2-7, with a weak D call TRBD2 (7 bases). Trimming pared 5 bases from V and 6 bases from J, leaving 14 bases between. The CDR3 has 13 amino acids. CDR1 MNHEY and CDR2 SMNVEV come from the germline V gene (reference sequence). The CDR3 nucleotides read TGTGCCAGCAGTCGGGGGGCGGGTCGCGAGCAGTACTTC. Translating gives CASSRGAGREQYF.

The chain has TRBV5-4 and TRBJ1-2; D is unresolved. Germline loops: CDR1 SGHNT, CDR2 YYREEE (reference sequence). CDR3 length: 14 residues. Trimming took 1 base from V and 5 from J, leaving 12 bases between them. CDR3 in DNA: TGTGCCAGCAGCTTGCTCGGGGTAGAGTATGGCTACACCTTC. Translating gives CASSLLGVEYGYTF.

This clone was detected a few times. The rearrangement links TRBV28 to TRBJ2-2; perhaps TRBD1 as D (6 bases). The CDR3 covers 16 residues. The V end lost 5 bases, the J end lost 6 bases, and 19 bases lay between the germline ends. Germline CDR1 MDHEN, CDR2 SYDVKM. For the CDR3, the DNA is TGTGCCAGCAGTACCCACAGGGTATGGGGGCCCGGGGAGCTGTTTTTT. This translates into CASSTHRVWGPGELFF.

The gene calls are TRBV7-9 and TRBJ2-7; 7 bases are a match to TRBD1. This CDR3 is 14 amino acids long. Per the germline V gene, CDR1 is SEHNR and CDR2 is FQNEAQ (reference sequence). J lost 0 bases, V lost 5 bases, and 4 bases had no gene match. The CDR3 loop is CASSPRDSSYEQYF. CDR3 DNA sequence: TGTGCCAGCAGCCCCCGGGACAGCTCCTACGAGCAGTACTTC.

This clone showed up many times. The chain employs TRBV9 and TRBJ2-3; 9 bases line up with TRBD2. The ends lost 4 bases at V and 4 bases at J; junction bases unmatched: 13. This CDR3 region has 17 residues. CDR1 is SGDLS and CDR2 is YYNGEE in the germline V gene. The CDR3 DNA follows: TGTGCCAGCAGCCCAGGGTCTAGCGGGGATACATCAGATACGCAGTATTTT. It is translated as CASSPGSSGDTSDTQYF.

J is TRBJ1-5 and V is TRBV28, with 7 bases identical to TRBD1. Trimming at V came to 3 bases and at J to 4 bases, leaving 6 bases not matched to a gene. The CDR3 length is 15 residues. Germline V CDR1 and CDR2: MDHEN, SYDVKM. CDR3 bases: TGTGCCAGCAGTTTGGGAGACAGGGCGAATCAGCCCCAGCATTTT. Translation: CASSLGDRANQPQHF. Variable domain in full (rest from reference TRBV28 and TRBJ1-5): DVKVTQSSRYLVKRTGEKVFLECVQDMDHENMFWYRQDPGLGLRLIYFSYDVKMKEKGDIPEGYSVSREKKERFSLILESASTNQTSMYLCASSLGDRANQPQHFGDGTRLSIL.

This clone occurred a few times. The CDR3 region is CASSPAPTYEQYF. For the CDR3, the DNA is TGTGCCAGCAGCCCCGCCCCCACTTACGAGCAGTACTTC. J is TRBJ2-7 and V is TRBV27; D gene unclear. The CDR3 loop spans 13 amino acids. The ends were cut back, 6 bases at V and 4 bases at J, with 13 bases in the middle. Per germline, CDR1 MNHEY and CDR2 SMNVEV (reference sequence).

V gene TRBV7-8 combines with J gene TRBJ1-1; possible D gene TRBD1, 6 bases. Looked up from germline, CDR1 is SGHVS and CDR2 is FQNEAQ. The V and J ends lost 1 base and 4 bases respectively, with 10 bases between them. The length of the CDR3 is 14 residues. The CDR3 DNA reads TGTGCCAGCAGCTTAGGACAGGCGGGCACTGAAGCTTTCTTT. Its translation is CASSLGQAGTEAFF.

This chain connects TRBV7-9 to TRBJ2-1; 8 bases line up with TRBD2. The CDR3 has 17 residues. Germline CDR1 and CDR2: SEHNR and FQNEAQ (reference sequence). V shed 0 bases, J shed 4 bases, and the junction held 8 bases outside the gene matches. CDR3 nucleotide sequence: TGTGCCAGCAGCTTAGCGCTTGGGACTAGTACTTACAATGAGCAGTTCTTC. This gives the protein CASSLALGTSTYNEQFF.

The rearrangement joins TRBV4-1 to TRBJ2-1; D is possibly TRBD1 (5 bases). CDR3 length equals 14 residues. From germline, CDR1 is MGHRA and CDR2 YSYEKL. V lost 0 bases to trimming and J lost 6 bases, with 9 bases between them. CDR3 amino acids: CASSQEKGVNEQFF. DNA of the CDR3: TGCGCCAGCAGCCAAGAGAAAGGGGTCAATGAGCAGTTCTTC.

This clone was recorded a few times. The rearrangement uses TRBV28 and TRBJ1-3, with no clear D. V lost 6 bases to trimming and J lost 1 base, with 7 bases between them. Germline lookup yields CDR1 MDHEN and CDR2 SYDVKM. CDR3 length: 13 amino acids. This CDR3 reads CASSPESGNTIYF. The CDR3 DNA is TGTGCCAGCAGCCCAGAATCTGGAAACACCATATATTTT. The full variable domain, in which reference TRBV28 and TRBJ1-3 provide the parts outside the CDR3, is DVKVTQSSRYLVKRTGEKVFLECVQDMDHENMFWYRQDPGLGLRLIYFSYDVKMKEKGDIPEGYSVSREKKERFSLILESASTNQTSMYLCASSPESGNTIYFGEGSWLTVV.

The chain has TRBV5-1 and TRBJ1-1; D not resolved. CDR1 SGHRS and CDR2 YFSETQ come from the germline V gene. The CDR3 is made up of 14 amino acids. V shed 0 bases and J shed 1 base, with 7 bases lying between them. CDR3 loop: CASSLVGANTEAFF. The CDR3 DNA reads as TGCGCCAGCAGCTTGGTGGGAGCGAACACTGAAGCTTTCTTT.

The J gene is TRBJ2-7, the V gene TRBV27; tentative D call: TRBD2 (6 bases). Trimming pared 9 bases from V and 3 bases from J, leaving 21 bases between. The germline gives CDR1 MNHEY, CDR2 SMNVEV (reference sequence). This CDR3 comprises 15 residues. CDR3 DNA: TGTGCCAGTGCTCGGGCGGGGACGACGAGCTACGAGCAGTACTTC. Its translation: CASARAGTTSYEQYF.

The chain recombines TRBV4-1 with TRBJ1-2; a possible D gene is TRBD1 (6 bases). The germline CDR1 and CDR2 sequences are MGHRA and YSYEKL. Trimming pared 3 bases from V and 4 bases from J, leaving 21 bases between. This CDR3 contains 17 residues. The CDR3: CASSHRSPGTPAYGYTF. The CDR3 DNA sequence: TGCGCCAGCAGCCACCGCTCCCCTGGGACACCTGCCTATGGCTACACCTTC.

The V gene is TRBV4-1, the J gene TRBJ1-1; unclear D gene. Trimming stripped 1 base from V and 0 bases from J, with 9 bases between. CDR1 and CDR2 (germline): MGHRA, YSYEKL. The CDR3 is made up of 15 amino acids. CDR3 sequence (DNA): TGCGCCAGCAGCCAAGGCAACAGATTGAACACTGAAGCTTTCTTT. Its protein product is CASSQGNRLNTEAFF.

The chain employs TRBV9 and TRBJ2-2; possible D gene TRBD1, 6 bases. Germline CDR1 SGDLS, CDR2 YYNGEE. The CDR3 runs 18 residues. Trimming cost V 0 bases and J 0 bases, with 15 bases left between them. The CDR3 region has the DNA TGTGCCAGCAGCGTAGGGACAGCCTTATTAACGAACACCGGGGAGCTGTTTTTT. It is translated as CASSVGTALLTNTGELFF.

This clone appeared once. The genes are TRBV19 and TRBJ1-4; no reliable D call. Germline CDR1 and CDR2: LNHDA and SQIVND (reference sequence). The V end lost 5 bases, the J end lost 8 bases, and 18 bases lay between the germline ends. The CDR3 has 15 residues. The CDR3 protein is CASSDRLASREKLFF. Here the CDR3 DNA reads TGTGCCAGTAGTGATCGACTAGCCTCGAGGGAAAAACTGTTTTTT.

The rearrangement links TRBV19 to TRBJ1-1, with a possible D match to TRBD1 (5 bases). V lost 3 bases and J 0 bases, leaving 17 bases between the germline ends. The CDR3 spans 17 residues. CDR1 and CDR2 (germline): LNHDA, SQIVND (reference sequence). CDR3 in DNA: TGTGCCAGTAGTATTATCCCTGGACAAGGGATGAACACTGAAGCTTTCTTT. It is translated as CASSIIPGQGMNTEAFF.

In its sample, this clone was seen once. The gene calls are TRBV7-8 and TRBJ1-5; D might be TRBD1 (5 bases). CDR1 is SGHVS and CDR2 is FQNEAQ in the germline V gene. With 3 bases removed from V and 1 base from J, the gap between germline ends came to 16 bases. The CDR3 is 17 residues long. DNA for the CDR3: TGTGCCAGCAGCTTGGGGCAGGGCGTTTGGAGCAATCAGCCCCAGCATTTT. Translated: CASSLGQGVWSNQPQHF.

The rearrangement joins TRBV28 to TRBJ1-5; 7 positions agree with TRBD1. Germline loops: CDR1 MDHEN, CDR2 SYDVKM. CDR3 length equals 15 residues. Trimming cost V 1 base and J 1 base; bases outside gene matches: 1. CDR3 sequence: CASSLSDRSNQPQHF. The CDR3 nucleotides are TGTGCCAGCAGTTTATCGGACAGGAGCAATCAGCCCCAGCATTTT.

The chain combines TRBV7-9 with TRBJ2-7; 8 nucleotides agree with TRBD1. Germline assignment: CDR1 SEHNR and CDR2 FQNEAQ (reference sequence). With V trimmed by 3 bases and J by 0 bases, 7 bases remained unmatched. The CDR3 extends over 16 amino acids. The CDR3 loop reads CASSFYGQGFSYEQYF. The CDR3, as DNA: TGTGCCAGCAGCTTTTACGGACAGGGATTCTCCTACGAGCAGTACTTC.

The V call is TRBV28, the J call TRBJ1-5; D perhaps matches TRBD1 (5 bases). The germline V gene has CDR1 MDHEN and CDR2 SYDVKM. This CDR3 is 15 amino acids long. Trimming stripped 6 bases from V and 2 bases from J, with 14 bases between. For the CDR3, the DNA is TGTGCCAGCAGCCCCGTGGGGGGAGGCAATCAGCCCCAGCATTTT. Translated, it gives CASSPVGGGNQPQHF.

The V gene is TRBV28, the J gene TRBJ1-2, with TRBD1 matching 8 bases. In germline, CDR1 is MDHEN, CDR2 SYDVKM. The CDR3 is made up of 15 amino acids. V lost 3 bases and J lost 8; bases outside the gene matches: 11. CDR3 amino acids: CASSFKDRELGGYTF. The CDR3 region has the DNA TGTGCCAGCAGTTTCAAGGACAGGGAGCTTGGAGGCTACACCTTC.

This clone was seen a few times. The chain couples TRBV4-1 to TRBJ1-5; D is undetermined. The CDR3 has 13 amino acids. Trimming removed 10 bases from V and 3 bases from J, with 13 bases in between. CDR1 and CDR2 from the germline V gene are MGHRA and YSYEKL. Written as DNA, the CDR3 is TGCGCCACCTCGTCCAGACTCAATCAGCCCCAGCATTTT. Amino acid sequence: CATSSRLNQPQHF.

V gene TRBV5-4 combines with J gene TRBJ2-1; maybe TRBD2 (5 bases). V was pared by 4 bases and J by 7 bases, with 15 bases between. This CDR3 spans 14 amino acids. Germline CDR1 and CDR2: SGHNT and YYREEE (reference sequence). In DNA, the CDR3 is TGTGCCAGCAGCCCCCGAGGGAGTGGTAATGAGCAGTTCTTC. Its protein is CASSPRGSGNEQFF.